The entry below gives a single T cell receptor beta chain sequence along with its context. This specimen comes from a study of control samples from healthy donors and cancer patients. Sequencing used immunoSEQ multiplex PCR; TCRdb keeps in-frame clones, though not all of them. Of approximately 170,000 clones listed, about 90% are singletons. Germline V gene sequence: CDR1 LGHNA, CDR2 YSLEER. After removal of 0 bases from V and 1 base from J, the junction contained 9 bases not matched to a gene. CDR3 size: 20 residues. J is TRBJ2-2 and V is TRBV4-3; 12 nucleotides agree with TRBD2. The origin of this receptor is a woman in her 30s in good health. The sample consisted of blood. The CDR3, as DNA: TGCGCCAGCAGCCAAGATTTCCACGGACTAGCGGGGAAGAACACCGGGGAGCTGTTTTTT. The encoded protein is CASSQDFHGLAGKNTGELFF.